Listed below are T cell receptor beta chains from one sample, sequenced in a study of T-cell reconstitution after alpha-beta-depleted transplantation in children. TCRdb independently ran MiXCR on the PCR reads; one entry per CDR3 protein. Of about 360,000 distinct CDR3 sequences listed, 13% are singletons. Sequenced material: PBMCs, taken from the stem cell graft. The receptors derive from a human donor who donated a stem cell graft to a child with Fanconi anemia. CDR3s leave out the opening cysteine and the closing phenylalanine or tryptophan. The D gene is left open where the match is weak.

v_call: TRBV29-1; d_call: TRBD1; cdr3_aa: SITDRGNYGYT
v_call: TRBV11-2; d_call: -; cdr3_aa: ASSLDWGGETQY
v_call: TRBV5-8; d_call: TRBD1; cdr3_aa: ASSLMTGRNTIY
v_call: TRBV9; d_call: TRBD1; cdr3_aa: ASSARDSNTEAF
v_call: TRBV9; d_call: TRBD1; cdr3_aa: ASSVQGADTIY
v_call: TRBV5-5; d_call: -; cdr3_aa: ASSSSGPVNTGELF
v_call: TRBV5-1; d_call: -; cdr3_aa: ASSVSLANTGELF
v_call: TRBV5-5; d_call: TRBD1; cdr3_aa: ASSWGRTGGGEAF
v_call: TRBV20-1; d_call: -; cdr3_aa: SARDSVGYGYT
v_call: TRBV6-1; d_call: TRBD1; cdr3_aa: ASSPRGQGGANVLT
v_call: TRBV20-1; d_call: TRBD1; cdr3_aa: SATSGTDNQPQH
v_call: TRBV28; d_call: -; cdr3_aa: ASSPRGTQY
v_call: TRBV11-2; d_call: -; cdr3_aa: ASSLSKGQRRGLGETQY
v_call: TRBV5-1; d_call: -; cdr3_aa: ASSLVDATGPQH
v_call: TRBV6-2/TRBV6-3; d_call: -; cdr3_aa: ASSLLYGELF
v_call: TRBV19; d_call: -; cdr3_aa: ASSIFGQGQQF
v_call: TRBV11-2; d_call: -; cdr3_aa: ASSPWTEGYT
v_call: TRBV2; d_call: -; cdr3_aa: ASTDPDVTSTDTQY
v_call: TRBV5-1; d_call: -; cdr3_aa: ASAKGAEDTEAF
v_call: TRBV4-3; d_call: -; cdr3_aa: ASSQNPGGQPQH
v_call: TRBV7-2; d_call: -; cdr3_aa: ASSLQYSQETQY
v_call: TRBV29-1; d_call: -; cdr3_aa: STLTNEQF
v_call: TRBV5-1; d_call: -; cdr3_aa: ASSSLGTFQY